This T cell receptor (beta chain) comes out of a study of T-cell memory formation after mild COVID-19. Study outcomes and limitations: Day 15 to 85 contracting clones showed balanced CD4/CD8; day 15 to 37 expanders favored CD4+. Mostly located in CM and EM were contracting CD4+ clones, with contracting CD8+ clones located in EMRA.

Germline CDR1 and CDR2: SGHTA and FQGTGA. The CDR3 totals 12 residues. V dropped 7 bases and J dropped 6 bases, with 12 bases sitting between them. cDNA libraries for TCR alpha and TCR beta, carrying sample barcodes and UMIs, came from 5'RACE with constant-segment primers. MiXCR, run by TCRdb on the 5' RACE reads, gives a single entry per CDR3 protein. This table has tens of thousands of distinct CDR3 sequences, 12% appearing once. The sample holds many counts of this clonotype. Its antigen is not identified. The TCR comes from a man aged 18 to 30 who had mild COVID-19 (a few samples of this study predate the infection). Cell type and time point are not known. This chain links TRBV7-3 with TRBJ1-1; D call uncertain. The sample was PBMCs or a T cell subset sorted from them (not recorded which). The CDR3 nucleotides are TGTGCCAGCAAAGGTCGGTACTCTGAAGCTTTCTTT. Protein: CASKGRYSEAFF. Full variable domain (remainder filled in from reference TRBV7-3 and TRBJ1-1): GAGVSQTPSNKVTEKGKYVELRCDPISGHTALYWYRQSLGQGPEFLIYFQGTGAADDSGLPNDRFFAVRPEGSVSTLKIQRTERGDSAVYLCASKGRYSEAFFGQGTRLTVV.